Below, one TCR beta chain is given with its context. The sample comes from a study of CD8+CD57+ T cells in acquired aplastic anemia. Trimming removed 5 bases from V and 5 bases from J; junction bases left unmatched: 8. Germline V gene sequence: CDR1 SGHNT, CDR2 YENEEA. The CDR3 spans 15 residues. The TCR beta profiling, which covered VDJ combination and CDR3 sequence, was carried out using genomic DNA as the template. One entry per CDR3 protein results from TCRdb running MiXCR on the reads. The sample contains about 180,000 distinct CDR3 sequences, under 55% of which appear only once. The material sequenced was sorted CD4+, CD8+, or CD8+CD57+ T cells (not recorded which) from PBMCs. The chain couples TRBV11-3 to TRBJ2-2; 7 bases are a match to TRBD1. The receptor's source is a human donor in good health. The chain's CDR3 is CASSPDRDGTGELFF. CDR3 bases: TGTGCCAGCAGCCCCGACAGGGATGGGACCGGGGAGCTGTTTTTT. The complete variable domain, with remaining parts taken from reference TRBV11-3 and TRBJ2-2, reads EAGVVQSPRYKIIEKKQPVAFWCNPISGHNTLYWYLQNLGQGPELLIRYENEEAVDDSQLPKDRFSAERLKGVDSTLKIQPAELGDSAVYLCASSPDRDGTGELFFGEGSRLTVL.